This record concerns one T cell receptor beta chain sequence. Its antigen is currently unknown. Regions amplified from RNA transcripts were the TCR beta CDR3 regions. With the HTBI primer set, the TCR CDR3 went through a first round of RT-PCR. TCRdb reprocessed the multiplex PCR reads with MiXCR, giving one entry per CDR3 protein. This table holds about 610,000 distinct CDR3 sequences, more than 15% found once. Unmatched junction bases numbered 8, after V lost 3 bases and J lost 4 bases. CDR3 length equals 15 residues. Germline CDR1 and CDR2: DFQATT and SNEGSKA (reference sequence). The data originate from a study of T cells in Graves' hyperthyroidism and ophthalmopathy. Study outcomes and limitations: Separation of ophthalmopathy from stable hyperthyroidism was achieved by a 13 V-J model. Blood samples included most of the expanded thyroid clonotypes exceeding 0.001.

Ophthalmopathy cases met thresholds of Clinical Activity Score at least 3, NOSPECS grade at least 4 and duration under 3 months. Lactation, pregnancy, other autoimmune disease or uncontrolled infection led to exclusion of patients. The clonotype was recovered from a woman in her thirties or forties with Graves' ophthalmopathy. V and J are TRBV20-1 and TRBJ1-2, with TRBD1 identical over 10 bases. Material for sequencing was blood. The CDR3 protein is CSARTGGAPSYGYTF. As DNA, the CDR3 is TGCAGTGCTAGGACAGGGGGCGCCCCTTCCTATGGCTACACCTTC.